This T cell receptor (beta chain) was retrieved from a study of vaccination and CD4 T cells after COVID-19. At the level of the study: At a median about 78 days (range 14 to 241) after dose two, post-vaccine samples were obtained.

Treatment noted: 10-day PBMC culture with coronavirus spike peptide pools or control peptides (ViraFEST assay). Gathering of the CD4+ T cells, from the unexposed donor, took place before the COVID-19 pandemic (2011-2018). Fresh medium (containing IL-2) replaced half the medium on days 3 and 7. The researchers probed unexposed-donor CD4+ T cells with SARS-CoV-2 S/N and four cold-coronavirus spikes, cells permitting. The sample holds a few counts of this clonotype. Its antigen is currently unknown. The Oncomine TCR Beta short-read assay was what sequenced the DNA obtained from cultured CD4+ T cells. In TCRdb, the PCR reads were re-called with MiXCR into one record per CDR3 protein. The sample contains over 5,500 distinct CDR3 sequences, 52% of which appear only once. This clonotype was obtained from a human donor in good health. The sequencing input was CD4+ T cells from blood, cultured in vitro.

CDR3 sequence: CASSYSNRVTNSYGYTF. The CDR3 DNA reads TGTGCCAGCAGTTACTCGAACCGGGTCACAAACTCTTATGGCTACACCTTC. The gene calls are TRBV6-5 and TRBJ1-2, with D unclear. In germline, CDR1 is MNHEY, CDR2 SVGAGI. V shed 0 bases and J shed 5 bases, with 19 bases lying between them. The CDR3 sequence is 17 residues long.